These T cell receptor beta chains were read from a single sample in a study of beta chain features in type 1 diabetes. Data came from immunoSEQ multiplex PCR; TCRdb stores just in-frame clones and leaves some out. This sample has a few hundred thousand clones; around 13% occur once, and the top ten carry 0.0085% to 0.012%. Sequenced sample: naive CD4+ T cells from blood. The receptors here all came from a woman aged 18-29 years with type 1 diabetes. The CDR3 runs from the conserved cysteine through the conserved F or W. D genes are given only for firm matches. The size entry is marked missing in some rows and otherwise reads once, few, many or a size class.

>NA|TRBJ1-6|few|TRBV7-2
CAIRGGAYSPLHF
TGTGCCATTCGCGGGGGCGCCTATTCACCCCTCCACTTT
>NA|TRBJ1-2|NA|TRBV20-1
CSSGGYTF
TGCTCCTCGGGAGGCTACACCTTC
>NA|TRBJ2-1|NA|TRBV5-4
CASSLGAEGANEQFF
TGTGCCAGCAGCTTGGGGGCGGAGGGAGCCAATGAGCAGTTCTTC
>TRBD1|TRBJ1-5|NA|TRBV7-9
CASSLGTGTQPQHF
TGTGCCAGCAGCTTAGGGACAGGGACCCAGCCCCAGCATTTT
>TRBD1|TRBJ2-7|few|TRBV14
CASSQVGTGPYEQYF
TGTGCCAGCAGCCAAGTGGGGACAGGGCCCTACGAGCAGTACTTC
>NA|TRBJ2-2|few|TRBV9
CASKSGFGGELFF
TGTGCCAGCAAATCCGGGTTTGGCGGGGAGCTGTTTTTT
>TRBD1|TRBJ1-2|few|TRBV23-1
CASSQSWTTGDGNYGYTF
TGCGCCAGCAGTCAATCATGGACAACAGGGGATGGGAACTATGGCTACACCTTC
>TRBD1|TRBJ2-7|NA|TRBV5-4
CASSSGGGQGAYEQYF
TGTGCCAGCAGCTCCGGGGGGGGACAGGGGGCCTACGAGCAGTACTTC
>TRBD1|TRBJ2-7|NA|TRBV30
CAWNRDRGDEQYF
TGTGCCTGGAACCGGGACAGGGGCGACGAGCAGTACTTC
>NA|TRBJ2-1|few|TRBV18
CASSPLIQVEYNEQFF
TGTGCCAGCTCACCACTTATTCAGGTAGAATACAATGAGCAGTTCTTC
>TRBD1|TRBJ2-7|few|TRBV28
CASSPGTAPYEQYF
TGTGCCAGCAGCCCTGGGACAGCTCCCTACGAGCAGTACTTC
>NA|TRBJ1-2|NA|TRBV5-1
CASHARGSVAYGYTF
TGCGCCAGCCATGCAAGGGGTTCGGTTGCGTATGGCTACACCTTC
>NA|TRBJ2-7|NA|TRBV18
CASSPPSGPPSYEQYF
TGTGCCAGCTCACCACCGTCAGGGCCCCCGTCCTACGAGCAGTACTTC
>NA|TRBJ1-5|NA|TRBV7-2
CASSLRLSNQPQHF
TGTGCCAGCAGCTTACGTCTGAGCAATCAGCCCCAGCATTTT
>TRBD2|TRBJ2-7|NA|TRBV5-1
CASSLDTPSGGIDF
TGCGCCAGCAGCTTGGATACCCCTAGCGGGGGAATCGACTTC
>TRBD2|TRBJ2-2|few|TRBV18
CASSPLEREPGELFF
TGTGCCAGCTCACCATTGGAGCGGGAGCCCGGGGAGCTGTTTTTT
>TRBD1|TRBJ1-2|NA|TRBV29-1
CSVPDRGYLTGYTF
TGCAGCGTGCCGGACAGGGGGTATCTTACTGGCTACACCTTC
>NA|TRBJ2-3|few|TRBV4-2
CASSPGLTYTDTQYF
TGTGCCAGCAGTCCCGGACTAACCTACACAGATACGCAGTATTTT
>NA|TRBJ2-1|few|TRBV6-5
CASSYDGSGDYNEQFF
TGTGCCAGCAGTTACGACGGTAGCGGAGACTACAATGAGCAGTTCTTC